These 25 T cell receptor beta chains share one sample of origin, sequenced in a study of CD8+CD57+ T cells in acquired aplastic anemia. By flow cytometry, patients selected for sequencing had shown an expansion of CD8+CD57+ cells. Genomic DNA templated the TCR beta VDJ and CDR3 profiling. From the reads, TCRdb called clonotypes with MiXCR, one entry per CDR3 protein. The sample contains 260,000 or so distinct CDR3 sequences, around half of which appear only once. The sequenced material came from sorted CD4+, CD8+, or CD8+CD57+ T cells (not recorded which) from PBMCs. The source is a human donor with aplastic anemia.

V and J are TRBV9 and TRBJ1-2; D is unresolved. This CDR3 region has 12 residues. Germline loops: CDR1 SGDLS, CDR2 YYNGEE. The V gene lost 0 bases and the J gene lost 6 bases, with 6 bases spanning the gap. The CDR3: CASSVGGDGYTF. The DNA of the CDR3 is TGTGCCAGCAGCGTAGGGGGTGATGGCTACACCTTC.

This clonotype has more than one count but fewer than ten. The V gene is TRBV19, the J gene TRBJ2-7; TRBD1 matches 11 bases. The V and J ends lost 4 bases and 4 bases, in that order; junction bases with no gene match: 3. CDR1 LNHDA and CDR2 SQIVND come from the germline V gene (reference sequence). The CDR3 length is 14 residues. The CDR3 bases are TGTGCCAGTAGTACCGGACAGGGGGCGTACGAGCAGTACTTC. Protein product: CASSTGQGAYEQYF.

This chain joins TRBV20-1 and TRBJ1-3, with D hard to call. CDR1 and CDR2 from the germline V gene are DFQATT and SNEGSKA (reference sequence). Deletions cut 0 bases from V and 9 bases from J, with 9 bases between. This CDR3 contains 12 residues. CDR3 sequence: CSARDVRTTIYF. Written as DNA, the CDR3 is TGCAGTGCTAGAGATGTGAGGACCACCATATATTTT.

The chain combines TRBV3-1 with TRBJ2-2; D is unclear. This CDR3 region has 16 residues. Germline V gene data show CDR1 as LGHDT and CDR2 as YNNKEL (reference sequence). V gave up 0 bases and J gave up 5 bases, with 13 bases separating them. CDR3 bases: TGTGCCAGCAGCCAAGATTCGGGCTTGGAAACCGGGGAGCTGTTTTTT. Translation gives CASSQDSGLETGELFF.

This chain links TRBV10-1 with TRBJ2-7, with 7 bases lining up with TRBD2. Germline CDR1 is WNHNN and CDR2 is SYGVQD (reference sequence). This CDR3 has 14 residues. Trimming removed 6 bases from V and 1 base from J; junction bases left unmatched: 6. The CDR3 loop is CASSDIAGSYEQYF. CDR3 nucleotide sequence: TGCGCCAGCAGCGATATAGCGGGTTCCTACGAGCAGTACTTC.

This clonotype was counted a single time. The chain combines TRBV2 with TRBJ1-1, with 10 bases matching TRBD1. The CDR3 has 11 amino acids. V was clipped by 5 bases and J by 10 bases; unmatched bases: 1. Per germline, CDR1 SNHLY and CDR2 FYNNEI. The CDR3 reads CASSRTGGAFF. CDR3 bases: TGTGCCAGCAGTCGGACAGGGGGAGCTTTCTTT. Based on the CDR3 plus reference TRBV2 and TRBJ1-1, the full variable domain is EPEVTQTPSHQVTQMGQEVILRCVPISNHLYFYWYRQILGQKVEFLVSFYNNEISEKSEIFDDQFSVERPDGSNFTLKIRSTKLEDSAMYFCASSRTGGAFFGQGTRLTVV.

The CDR3 region has the DNA TGTGCCACCAGCGCGGATACAGGGAGGCAAGAGACTGAAGCTTTCTTT. This codes for CATSADTGRQETEAFF. This sequence joins TRBV15 and TRBJ1-1; maybe TRBD1 (6 bases). The CDR3 runs 16 residues. The germline V and J ends were trimmed by 5 bases and 5 bases, with 21 bases remaining between them. Germline lookup yields CDR1 LNHNV and CDR2 YYDKDF (reference sequence). Complete variable domain (other parts from reference TRBV15 and TRBJ1-1): DAMVIQNPRYQVTQFGKPVTLSCSQTLNHNVMYWYQQKSSQAPKLLFHYYDKDFNNEADTPDNFQSRRPNTSFCFLDIRSPGLGDTAMYLCATSADTGRQETEAFFGQGTRLTVV.

The chain combines TRBV20-1 with TRBJ2-3; perhaps TRBD2 as D (6 bases). Germline CDR1 reads DFQATT; CDR2 reads SNEGSKA (reference sequence). V was cut by 3 bases and J by 1 base, with 11 bases left in between. This CDR3 contains 14 residues. CDR3 nucleotide sequence: TGCAGTGCTAGTGATGGCGGGGGCACAGATACGCAGTATTTT. Translating gives CSASDGGGTDTQYF.

The rearrangement links TRBV20-1 to TRBJ2-5, with D maybe TRBD2 (6 bases). This CDR3 contains 12 residues. Deletions cut 5 bases from V and 4 bases from J, with 11 bases between. Germline V gives CDR1 DFQATT, CDR2 SNEGSKA (reference sequence). CDR3 protein: CSAPGGGETQYF. CDR3 nucleotides: TGCAGTGCTCCCGGGGGAGGAGAGACCCAGTACTTC.

The chain combines TRBV7-9 with TRBJ2-7; D ambiguous. The germline CDR1 and CDR2 sequences are SEHNR and FQNEAQ (reference sequence). The CDR3 has 13 amino acids. V lost 3 bases to trimming and J lost 2 bases, with 8 bases between them. The CDR3 loop is CASSFPGPYEQYV. In DNA, the CDR3 is TGTGCCAGCAGCTTCCCTGGTCCCTACGAGCAGTACGTC.

Of note for this clonotype: A single base separates this from a much larger clone, so it may be a read error. This chain connects TRBV5-5 to TRBJ2-7, with D perhaps matching TRBD2 (6 bases). The CDR3 length is 15 residues. CDR1 is SGHKS, CDR2 YYEKEE, per germline (reference sequence). The CDR3 DNA is TGTGCCAGCAGCTTGTCCGGGGGTTTAGACTACAAGCAGTACTTC. This translates into CASSLSGGLDYKQYF.

The count of this clonotype is one. A much larger clone differs from this one at a single base, so this may be a read error. The chain uses TRBV28 and TRBJ2-3; no clear D gene. This CDR3 contains 13 residues. CDR1 and CDR2 from the germline V gene are MDHEN and SYDVKM. The CDR3, as DNA: TGTACCAGCAGTTGGAGCACCACAGATACGCAGTATTTT. Protein: CTSSWSTTDTQYF.

This clonotype was seen repeatedly, ten times or more. The V and J genes are TRBV11-2 and TRBJ2-2, with 13 bases matching TRBD2. The germline V gene encodes CDR1 SGHAT and CDR2 FQNNGV. The V and J ends lost 1 base and 5 bases, in that order; junction bases with no gene match: 1. The CDR3 sequence is 16 residues long. The CDR3: CASSLGLAGGTGELFF. The CDR3 DNA is TGTGCCAGCAGCTTAGGACTAGCGGGAGGTACCGGGGAGCTGTTTTTT. Full variable domain (remainder filled in from reference TRBV11-2 and TRBJ2-2): EAGVAQSPRYKIIEKRQSVAFWCNPISGHATLYWYQQILGQGPKLLIQFQNNGVVDDSQLPKDRFSAERLKGVDSTLKIQPAKLEDSAVYLCASSLGLAGGTGELFFGEGSRLTVL.

This rearrangement joins TRBV9 to TRBJ1-2; D is undetermined. Trimming left V 2 bases short and J 2 bases short, with 13 bases between. The CDR3 has 15 residues. In germline, CDR1 is SGDLS, CDR2 YYNGEE. The CDR3 spells CASSVASLPNYGYTF. The CDR3 DNA reads TGTGCCAGCAGCGTCGCGTCCCTACCCAACTATGGCTACACCTTC. Full variable domain (outside the CDR3, taken from reference TRBV9 and TRBJ1-2): DSGVTQTPKHLITATGQRVTLRCSPRSGDLSVYWYQQSLDQGLQFLIQYYNGEERAKGNILERFSAQQFPDLHSELNLSSLELGDSALYFCASSVASLPNYGYTFGSGTRLTVV.

The rearrangement uses TRBV7-3 and TRBJ2-2; D is perhaps TRBD1 or TRBD2 (6 bases each). This CDR3 region has 14 residues. Per germline, CDR1 SGHTA and CDR2 FQGTGA. Trimming cost V 7 bases and J 2 bases, with 11 bases left between them. CDR3 residues: CASKGGGNTGELFF. DNA of the CDR3: TGTGCCAGCAAAGGAGGGGGTAACACCGGGGAGCTGTTTTTT.

Only a few counts were recorded for this clonotype. A much larger clone is a single base away; this may be a read error. The J gene is TRBJ1-4, the V gene TRBV20-1, with 7 bases aligning to TRBD1. Germline CDR1 reads DFQATT; CDR2 reads SNEGSKA (reference sequence). With V trimmed by 6 bases and J by 5 bases, 9 bases remained unmatched. The CDR3 length is 14 residues. The CDR3 is CSANRQGHNEKLFF. For the CDR3, the DNA is TGCAGTGCAAACCGACAGGGACACAATGAAAAACTGTTTTTT.

CDR3 DNA sequence: TGCAGTGCTAGACCCCCCGGACAGGGAAATTCACCCCTCCACTTT. As protein: CSARPPGQGNSPLHF. The rearrangement uses TRBV20-1 and TRBJ1-6; 8 bases agree with TRBD1. The germline gives CDR1 DFQATT, CDR2 SNEGSKA (reference sequence). With 2 bases clipped from V and 7 bases from J, the junction kept 7 bases outside the gene matches. The CDR3 is 15 amino acids.

This clonotype was recorded many times. The chain recombines TRBV20-1 with TRBJ2-3; D is undetermined. Trimming removed 2 bases from V and 1 base from J, with 13 bases in between. Germline V CDR1 and CDR2: DFQATT, SNEGSKA (reference sequence). This CDR3 region has 15 residues. The CDR3 nucleotides are TGCAGTGCTAGATTAGGGTTTTGGGGCACAGATACGCAGTATTTT. This encodes CSARLGFWGTDTQYF.

This clonotype was detected many times. The rearrangement links TRBV29-1 to TRBJ1-3; 8 nucleotides align to TRBD1. CDR3 length equals 14 residues. Germline loops: CDR1 SQVTM, CDR2 ANQGSEA. J gave up 3 bases and V 6 bases, and 7 bases lay outside the gene matches. CDR3 sequence: CSVLLTGGGNTIYF. In DNA, the CDR3 is TGCAGCGTCCTCCTTACAGGGGGTGGAAACACCATATATTTT.

The table lists this clonotype with many counts. The V call is TRBV4-3, the J call TRBJ2-7; 11 bases fit TRBD1. Germline CDR1 LGHNA, CDR2 YSLEER. Trimming removed 2 bases from V and 4 bases from J; junction bases left unmatched: 7. There are 16 residues in the CDR3. CDR3 sequence reads: CASSQQSGTGGYEQYF. The CDR3 DNA follows: TGCGCCAGCAGCCAACAATCCGGGACAGGGGGATACGAGCAGTACTTC.

The rearrangement links TRBV30 to TRBJ2-7; D is uncertain. Germline-derived CDR1 and CDR2 are GTSNPN and SVGIG (reference sequence). The CDR3 loop spans 12 amino acids. V was cut by 0 bases and J by 3 bases, with 6 bases left in between. CDR3 nucleotides: TGTGCCTGGAGTGTAGGGCTCTACGAGCAGTACTTC. This codes for CAWSVGLYEQYF.

The CDR3 reads CSARDPSTSGRMTEAFF. The CDR3 bases are TGCAGTGCTAGAGACCCCTCGACTAGCGGGAGAATGACTGAAGCTTTCTTT. The chain has TRBV20-1 and TRBJ1-1, with unresolved D. With 0 bases removed from V and 5 bases from J, the gap between germline ends came to 22 bases. Germline lookup yields CDR1 DFQATT and CDR2 SNEGSKA (reference sequence). CDR3 length equals 17 residues.

The CDR3 here is CASSDYGDRVYEQYF. CDR3 DNA: TGTGCCAGCAGTGATTACGGGGACAGGGTGTACGAGCAGTACTTC. The chain uses TRBV2 and TRBJ2-7; 9 nucleotides match TRBD1. Per germline, CDR1 SNHLY and CDR2 FYNNEI. The CDR3 is 15 residues long. The V segment lost 3 bases and the J segment 4 bases; nucleotides outside the gene matches: 7.

The chain employs TRBV25-1 and TRBJ1-4, with D hard to call. Germline V gene data show CDR1 as MGHDK and CDR2 as SYGVNS. Trimming pared 0 bases from V and 8 bases from J, leaving 13 bases between. The CDR3 is 15 residues long. DNA for the CDR3: TGTGCCAGCAGTGAATATGAAGCCGGCCGCGAAAAACTGTTTTTT. Amino acid sequence: CASSEYEAGREKLFF. Combining the CDR3 with reference TRBV25-1 and TRBJ1-4 gives the whole variable domain EADIYQTPRYLVIGTGKKITLECSQTMGHDKMYWYQQDPGMELHLIHYSYGVNSTEKGDLSSESTVSRIRTEHFPLTLESARPSHTSQYLCASSEYEAGREKLFFGSGTQLSVL.

V usage is TRBV19 and J usage is TRBJ2-2; perhaps D is TRBD1 or TRBD2 (6 bases each). Trimming took 7 bases from V and 6 from J, leaving 18 bases between them. The CDR3 is 15 amino acids. Looked up from germline, CDR1 is LNHDA and CDR2 is SQIVND (reference sequence). The DNA for the CDR3 is TGTGCCAGTACTCCATCGGGGGCGCGCGCCGGGGAGCTGTTTTTT. Its protein product is CASTPSGARAGELFF.